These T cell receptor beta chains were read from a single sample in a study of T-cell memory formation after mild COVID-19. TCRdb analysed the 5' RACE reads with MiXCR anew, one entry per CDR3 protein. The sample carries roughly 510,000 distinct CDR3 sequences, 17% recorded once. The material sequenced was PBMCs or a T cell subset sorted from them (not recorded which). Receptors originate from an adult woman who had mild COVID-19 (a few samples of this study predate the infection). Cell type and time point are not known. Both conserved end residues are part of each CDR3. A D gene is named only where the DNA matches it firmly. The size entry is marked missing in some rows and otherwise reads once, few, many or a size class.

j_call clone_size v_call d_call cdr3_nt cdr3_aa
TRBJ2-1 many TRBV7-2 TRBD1 TGTGCCAGCAGTTCAGGGGGAATTAGCTACAATGAGCAGTTCTTC CASSSGGISYNEQFF
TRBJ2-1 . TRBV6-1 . TGTGCCAGCAGTCGCCGACTCGCGGATGAGCAGTTCTTC CASSRRLADEQFF
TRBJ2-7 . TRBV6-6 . TGTGCCAGCAGGCCCAGCTCCTACGAGCAGTACTTC CASRPSSYEQYF
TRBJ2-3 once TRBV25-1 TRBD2 TGTGCCAGCAGTGAACCTGCCACTAGCGGGGGGGCGTCAGATACGCAGTATTTT CASSEPATSGGASDTQYF
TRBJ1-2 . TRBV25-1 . TGTGCCAGCAGTGAATTTGGGGGTGCCCATGGCTACACCTTC CASSEFGGAHGYTF
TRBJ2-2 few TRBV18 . TGTGCCAGCTCACCAGACAGTCGGAACACCGGGGAGCTGTTTTTT CASSPDSRNTGELFF
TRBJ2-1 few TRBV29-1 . TGCAGCGTCGGGCGTTGGGACAATGAGCAGTTCTTC CSVGRWDNEQFF
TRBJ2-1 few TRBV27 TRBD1 TGTGCCAGCAGTATCGGGACAGGGTTTCCGCAGTTCTTC CASSIGTGFPQFF
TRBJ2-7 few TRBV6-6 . TGTGCCAGCAGTTACTCAGAACAGGACTACGAGCAGTACTTC CASSYSEQDYEQYF
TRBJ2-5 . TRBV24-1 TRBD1 TGTGCCACCAGTGAGCTAGGGACAGGGAACCAAGAGACCCAGTACTTC CATSELGTGNQETQYF
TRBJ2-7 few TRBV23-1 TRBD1 TGCGCCAGCAGTGTCCGGACAGGGTGCACCTACGAGCAGTACTTC CASSVRTGCTYEQYF
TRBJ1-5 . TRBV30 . TGTGCCTGGAGTGTTTCGCAGGGTAACCAGCCCCAGCATTTT CAWSVSQGNQPQHF
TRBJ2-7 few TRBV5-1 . TGCGCCAGCAGCCTGGAATTATCGGCAGGGGTCGAGCAGTACTTC CASSLELSAGVEQYF
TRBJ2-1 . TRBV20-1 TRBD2 TGCAGTGGCAGAAGGTTAGCGGGAATCAATGAGCAGTTCTTC CSGRRLAGINEQFF
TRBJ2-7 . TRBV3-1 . TGTGCCAGCAGCCAAGTCTCGCGGACCTCAATCTACGAGCAGTACTTC CASSQVSRTSIYEQYF
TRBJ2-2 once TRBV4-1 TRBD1 TGCGCCAGCAGCCCACGACAGGGCGTCGGGGAGCTGTTTTTT CASSPRQGVGELFF
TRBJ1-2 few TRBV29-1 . TGCAGCGTTGAAGGCACCTATGGCTACACCTTC CSVEGTYGYTF
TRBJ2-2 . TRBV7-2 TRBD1 TGTGCCAGCAGCTTGCCGGACAGGGGGCTTTCCGGGGAGCTGTTTTTT CASSLPDRGLSGELFF
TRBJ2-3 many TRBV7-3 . TGTGCCAGCAGCCCGCAGGTGGGCACAGATACGCAGTATTTT CASSPQVGTDTQYF
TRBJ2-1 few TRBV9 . TGTGCCAGCAGCCCCCCCCGGGGGCCGGATGAGCAGTTCTTC CASSPPRGPDEQFF
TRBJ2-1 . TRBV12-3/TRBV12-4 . TGTGCCAGCACCTGGGACCGCGACAATGAGCAGTTCTTC CASTWDRDNEQFF
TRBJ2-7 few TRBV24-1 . TGTGCCACCAGTGACCCCCTTGCTGGGCCTCCGGGGGAGCAGTACTTC CATSDPLAGPPGEQYF
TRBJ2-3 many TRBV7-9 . TGTGCCAGCAGCTTAATACAGGGAACGGATACGCAGTATTTT CASSLIQGTDTQYF
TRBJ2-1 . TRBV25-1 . TGTGCCAGCAGTGAATGGGGGATTGAGCAGTTCTTC CASSEWGIEQFF
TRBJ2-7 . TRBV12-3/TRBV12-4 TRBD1 TGTGCCAGCACCCATACAGGGGGCCTCTTCTACGAGCAGTACTTC CASTHTGGLFYEQYF
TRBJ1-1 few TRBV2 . TGTGCCAGCAGTTGGGACGGCTCCCTGGGGGCTTTCTTT CASSWDGSLGAFF
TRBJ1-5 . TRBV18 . TGTGCCAGCTCACCACAAATCCCTAGGGAGGGCCAGCCCCAGCATTTT CASSPQIPREGQPQHF
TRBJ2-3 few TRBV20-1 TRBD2 TGCAGTGCTAGAGCGGGGGGGCCGCTAGATACGCAGTATTTT CSARAGGPLDTQYF
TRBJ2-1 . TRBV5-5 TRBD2 TGTGCCAGCAGCCTGCCCGGTCTGGCGGGGGGAGGATACAATGAGCAGTTCTTC CASSLPGLAGGGYNEQFF
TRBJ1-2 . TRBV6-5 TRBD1 TGTGCCAGCAGTTACTCGCCCCCGCCGGACAGGGGGCTTGGTGGCTACACCTTC CASSYSPPPDRGLGGYTF
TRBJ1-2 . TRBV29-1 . TGCAGCGCTGCATCACCGCAGGGCTATGGCTACACCTTC CSAASPQGYGYTF
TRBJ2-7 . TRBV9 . TGTGCCAGCAGCGTAGGAAAATGGGACGAGCAGTACTTC CASSVGKWDEQYF
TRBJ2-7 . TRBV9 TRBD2 TGTGCCAGCAGCCCTGCGGGAGCTTTGGGAGAGCAGTACTTC CASSPAGALGEQYF
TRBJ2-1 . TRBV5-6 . TGTGCCACCGCGCAAGGGAGCTCCTACAATGAGCAGTTCTTC CATAQGSSYNEQFF
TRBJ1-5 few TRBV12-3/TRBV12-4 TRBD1 TGTGCCAGCAGATCAGGACAGGGTTTTAGCAATCAGCCCCAGCATTTT CASRSGQGFSNQPQHF
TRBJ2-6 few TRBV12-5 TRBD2 TGTGCTAGTGGCCCGGGACTAGCGGGGGCCTCCTCTGGGGCCAACGTCCTGACTTTC CASGPGLAGASSGANVLTF